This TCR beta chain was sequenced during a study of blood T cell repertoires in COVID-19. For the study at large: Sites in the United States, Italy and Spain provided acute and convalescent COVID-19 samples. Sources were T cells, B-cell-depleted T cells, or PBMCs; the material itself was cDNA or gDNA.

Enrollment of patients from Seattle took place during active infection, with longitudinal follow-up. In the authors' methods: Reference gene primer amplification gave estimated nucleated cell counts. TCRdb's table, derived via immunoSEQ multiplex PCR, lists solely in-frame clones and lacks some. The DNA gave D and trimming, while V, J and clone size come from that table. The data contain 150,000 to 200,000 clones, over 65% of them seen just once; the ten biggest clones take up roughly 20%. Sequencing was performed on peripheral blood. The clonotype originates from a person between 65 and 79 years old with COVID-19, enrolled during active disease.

CDR3: CATQTGLTNTGELFF. DNA for the CDR3: TGCGCCACTCAGACGGGACTAACGAACACCGGGGAGCTGTTTTTT. This chain connects TRBV5-1 to TRBJ2-2; 7 bases are a match to TRBD2. The V and J ends lost 9 bases and 0 bases, in that order; junction bases with no gene match: 8. In germline, CDR1 is SGHRS, CDR2 YFSETQ. The CDR3 runs to 15 residues.